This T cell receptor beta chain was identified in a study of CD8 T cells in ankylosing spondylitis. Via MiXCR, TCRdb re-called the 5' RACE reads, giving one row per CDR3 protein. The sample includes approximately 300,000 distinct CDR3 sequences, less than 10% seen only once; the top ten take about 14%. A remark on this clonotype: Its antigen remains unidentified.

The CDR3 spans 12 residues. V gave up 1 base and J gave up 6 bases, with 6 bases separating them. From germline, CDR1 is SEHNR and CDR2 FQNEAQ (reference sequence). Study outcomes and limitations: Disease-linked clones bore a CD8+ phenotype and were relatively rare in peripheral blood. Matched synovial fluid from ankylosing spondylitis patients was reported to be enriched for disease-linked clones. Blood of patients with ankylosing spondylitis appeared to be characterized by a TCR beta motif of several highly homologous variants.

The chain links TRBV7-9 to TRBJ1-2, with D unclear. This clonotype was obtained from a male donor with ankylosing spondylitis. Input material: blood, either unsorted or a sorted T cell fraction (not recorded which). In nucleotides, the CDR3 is TGTGCCAGCAGCTTAGGAGCAGATGGCTACACCTTC. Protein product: CASSLGADGYTF.